These 12 T cell receptor beta chains came from one sample sequenced in a study of identical twins. MiXCR was run by TCRdb on the 5' RACE reads, yielding one entry per CDR3 protein. This sample yields fewer than 900,000 distinct CDR3 sequences, of which about 20% are seen a single time; around 4.4% belongs to the top ten. The same specimen was also included in a second study, on T cells expressing NK-cell markers.

The sequenced material came from PBMCs. Receptors originate from a woman aged 18-35 years in good health.

The rearrangement joins TRBV9 to TRBJ1-2; D not resolved. Trimming pared 3 bases from V and 3 bases from J, leaving 15 bases between. The CDR3 consists of 15 residues. Germline V lookup: CDR1 SGDLS, CDR2 YYNGEE. CDR3 protein: CASSGRLVDYYGYTF. CDR3 DNA: TGTGCCAGCAGCGGGAGACTGGTCGATTACTATGGCTACACCTTC. Full variable domain (missing parts from reference TRBV9 and TRBJ1-2): DSGVTQTPKHLITATGQRVTLRCSPRSGDLSVYWYQQSLDQGLQFLIQYYNGEERAKGNILERFSAQQFPDLHSELNLSSLELGDSALYFCASSGRLVDYYGYTFGSGTRLTVV.

This chain links TRBV7-9 with TRBJ2-7; 14 bases are shared with TRBD2. Germline CDR1 and CDR2: SEHNR and FQNEAQ (reference sequence). V was pared by 5 bases and J by 3 bases, with 6 bases of the junction left unmatched. The CDR3 is 16 residues long. The CDR3 loop is CASSPRTSGRSYEQYF. CDR3 bases: TGTGCCAGCAGCCCACGGACTAGCGGGAGGAGCTACGAGCAGTACTTC.

This clonotype was seen only a few times. The genes are TRBV20-1 and TRBJ2-1; TRBD2 aligns across 8 bases. Germline V gene lookup returns CDR1 DFQATT and CDR2 SNEGSKA (reference sequence). The CDR3 extends over 15 amino acids. The J segment lost 5 bases and the V segment lost 5 bases, leaving 11 bases of the junction unmatched. In DNA form, the CDR3 reads TGCAGTGCTTGTAATTTAGCGGGAATCAACAATGAGCAGTTCTTC. Its translation is CSACNLAGINNEQFF.

This chain uses TRBV20-1 with TRBJ2-3; TRBD1 agrees at 10 bases. The ends lost 5 bases at V and 5 bases at J; junction bases unmatched: 10. Germline CDR1 DFQATT, CDR2 SNEGSKA (reference sequence). The CDR3 spans 15 residues. The chain's CDR3 is CSASSTGGSGDTQYF. The CDR3 region has the DNA TGCAGTGCTTCTTCGACAGGGGGCTCGGGAGATACGCAGTATTTT.

This chain joins TRBV20-1 and TRBJ1-2, with D maybe TRBD1 (6 bases). The CDR3 totals 12 residues. The germline V gene has CDR1 DFQATT and CDR2 SNEGSKA (reference sequence). V lost 5 bases, J lost 6 bases, and 13 bases lay in between. Here the CDR3 DNA reads TGCAGTGCTGCAACAGGGAGTAATGGCTACACCTTC. Residues: CSAATGSNGYTF.

This clonotype was counted between two and nine times. The V gene is TRBV10-2, the J gene TRBJ2-7; D gene unclear. There are 13 residues in the CDR3. V was cut by 10 bases and J by 4 bases, with 17 bases left in between. Germline V gene lookup returns CDR1 WSHSY and CDR2 SAAADI. The CDR3 spells CATLYGLRYEQYF. The CDR3 region has the DNA TGCGCCACTTTGTATGGTCTACGGTACGAGCAGTACTTC.

The gene calls are TRBV12-3 or TRBV12-4 and TRBJ2-3; D is perhaps TRBD2 (7 bases). This CDR3 contains 14 residues. Trimming stripped 10 bases from V and 0 bases from J, with 14 bases between. CDR3: CATLGGRSTDTQYF. The CDR3 DNA reads as TGTGCCACCCTGGGGGGGCGAAGCACAGATACGCAGTATTTT.

The chain links TRBV2 to TRBJ2-1; possible D gene TRBD2, 5 bases. The ends were cut back, 7 bases at V and 9 bases at J, with 10 bases in the middle. The CDR3 contains 11 residues. The germline gives CDR1 SNHLY, CDR2 FYNNEI. This CDR3 reads CASKKGVEQFF. DNA of the CDR3: TGTGCCAGCAAGAAGGGAGTTGAGCAGTTCTTC. The entire variable domain, with the rest obtained from reference TRBV2 and TRBJ2-1, is as follows: EPEVTQTPSHQVTQMGQEVILRCVPISNHLYFYWYRQILGQKVEFLVSFYNNEISEKSEIFDDQFSVERPDGSNFTLKIRSTKLEDSAMYFCASKKGVEQFFGPGTRLTVL.

This clonotype was picked up a small number of times. This chain connects TRBV9 to TRBJ2-1; the D gene is possibly TRBD2 (5 bases). V lost 5 bases and J 0 bases, leaving 15 bases between the germline ends. Germline-derived CDR1 and CDR2 are SGDLS and YYNGEE. The CDR3 extends over 16 amino acids. The CDR3 DNA follows: TGTGCCAGCAGTCGGACGGCGGGTAGCTCCTACAATGAGCAGTTCTTC. It encodes CASSRTAGSSYNEQFF.

The J gene is TRBJ2-1, the V gene TRBV12-3 or TRBV12-4, with a tentative D call TRBD2 (5 bases). CDR3 size: 15 residues. Trimming removed 1 base from V and 3 bases from J, with 10 bases in between. Written as DNA, the CDR3 is TGTGCCAGCAGTTTAGGACGGACTGACTACAATGAGCAGTTCTTC. The encoded protein is CASSLGRTDYNEQFF.

In this sample, this clonotype turned up many times. This rearrangement joins TRBV20-1 to TRBJ2-7, with 11 bases identical to TRBD2. CDR3 length equals 14 residues. V trimming: 6 bases; J trimming: 6 bases; junction bases outside the gene matches: 10. The germline CDR1 and CDR2 sequences are DFQATT and SNEGSKA (reference sequence). The CDR3 reads CSAPERGLAGEQYF. The DNA of the CDR3 is TGCAGTGCCCCGGAACGTGGACTAGCGGGCGAGCAGTACTTC.

This clonotype has more than one count but fewer than ten. This chain connects TRBV10-2 to TRBJ2-1, with D unclear. The germline V gene encodes CDR1 WSHSY and CDR2 SAAADI. The germline V and J ends were trimmed by 0 bases and 8 bases, with 5 bases remaining between them. The CDR3 runs 12 residues. The CDR3 loop is CASSESIHEQFF. The CDR3 coding sequence is TGCGCCAGCAGTGAGTCGATACATGAGCAGTTCTTC.